The rows below give T cell receptor beta chains drawn from one sample of a study of T cell responses to AZD1222 COVID-19 vaccine. TCRdb's copy holds only in-frame clones and misses some; the assay was immunoSEQ multiplex PCR. The sample has just under 85,000 clones, about 83% seen once; the top ten hold roughly 8.7%. This material consisted of peripheral blood, taken on day 0 of AZD1222 vaccination. These receptors were taken from an adult in good health. The CDR3 runs from the conserved cysteine through the conserved F or W. Fields, in order: D gene, V gene, clone size, J gene, CDR3 DNA, CDR3 protein. The D gene is left open where the match is weak. Size tells how often a clone was seen (once, few, many) or the class of an expanded clone, and some rows leave it out.

>.|TRBV19|.|TRBJ2-1
TGTGCCAGTACTCCCGTGGGGTCCTACAATGAGCAGTTCTTC
CASTPVGSYNEQFF
>.|TRBV6-2/TRBV6-3|.|TRBJ1-1
TGTGCCAGCAGTCCATCGGCAGGGTTGGGAGCTTTCTTT
CASSPSAGLGAFF
>.|TRBV6-2/TRBV6-3|.|TRBJ2-1
TGTGCCAGCAGCGGGGCGTCCTACAATGAGCAGTTCTTC
CASSGASYNEQFF
>.|TRBV27|.|TRBJ2-1
TGTGCCAGCACCGTGGGGTCCTCCTACAATGAGCAGTTCTTC
CASTVGSSYNEQFF
>.|TRBV6-6|.|TRBJ1-2
TGTGCCAGCAGTTTAACGATCCGGGACAATAGAGGCTACACCTTC
CASSLTIRDNRGYTF
>TRBD2|TRBV19|once|TRBJ2-4
TGTGCCAGTCAGGAAGCGGGAGGGCCGGGTGCCAAAAACATTCAGTACTTC
CASQEAGGPGAKNIQYF
>TRBD2|TRBV5-4|.|TRBJ2-5
TGTGCCAGCAGCTCCAGGGCTAGCGGGGATGGGACCCAGTACTTC
CASSSRASGDGTQYF
>TRBD1|TRBV29-1|.|TRBJ1-3
TGCAGCGTCGGCTTGGACAGGGAGTCTGGAAACACCATATATTTT
CSVGLDRESGNTIYF
>.|TRBV30|.|TRBJ1-5
TGTGCCTGGAGTGTACAAGGGTATAGCAATCAGCCCCAGCATTTT
CAWSVQGYSNQPQHF
>.|TRBV20-1|.|TRBJ1-6
TGCAGTGCTAGTGTTCCCCGGGGTCTGACTGGAATTGGACCCCTCCACTTT
CSASVPRGLTGIGPLHF
>.|TRBV19|.|TRBJ2-1
TGTGCCAGTATGGTGGGGGGGCTCTCCTACAATGAGCAGTTCTTC
CASMVGGLSYNEQFF
>.|TRBV6-1|.|TRBJ1-6
TGTGCCAGCAGTGATCGGAGGGGTAACTCACCCCTCCACTTT
CASSDRRGNSPLHF
>TRBD1|TRBV6-5|.|TRBJ2-7
TGTGCCAGCGGCGGGACAGGGGGCTACGAGCAGTACTTC
CASGGTGGYEQYF
>.|TRBV7-9|.|TRBJ2-4
TGTGCCAGCAGCTTAAGTGGGTTACCGGGACATTTGTACTTC
CASSLSGLPGHLYF
>.|TRBV7-3|.|TRBJ2-7
TGTGCCAGCAGCTTAAGGCCCGGGCCCTACGAGCAGTACTTC
CASSLRPGPYEQYF
>.|TRBV6-5|.|TRBJ1-1
TGTGCCAGCAGTTACTCAGGGCCGCTCGGGGAAGCTTTCTTT
CASSYSGPLGEAFF
>.|TRBV28|few|TRBJ2-7
TGTGCCAGCAGCCCCCGCGGACAGAGCGAGCAGTACTTC
CASSPRGQSEQYF
>TRBD1|TRBV5-5|.|TRBJ1-4
TGTGCCAGCAGATTGGACAGGGCTTTCGAAAAACTGTTTTTT
CASRLDRAFEKLFF
>.|TRBV13|.|TRBJ2-2
TGTGCCAGCTCCCTGGGTCCCTTGGCCGGGGAGCTGTTTTTT
CASSLGPLAGELFF
>TRBD2|TRBV5-1|once|TRBJ2-1
TGCGCCAGCAGCCAAGGCGGGAGCTCCTACAATGAGCAGTTCTTC
CASSQGGSSYNEQFF
>TRBD2|TRBV7-2|.|TRBJ2-3
TGTGCCAGCAGCTTTAGGGCGGGAGGGCATGCAGATACGCAGTATTTT
CASSFRAGGHADTQYF
>TRBD1|TRBV5-6|.|TRBJ1-1
TGTGCCAGCACCCTCCCGGGACAGGGGGCTGTTGAAGCTTTCTTT
CASTLPGQGAVEAFF
>TRBD2|TRBV19|.|TRBJ2-6
TGTGCCAGTAGTACCCGGACTAGCGGGCCCGGCTCTGGGGCCAACGTCCTGACTTTC
CASSTRTSGPGSGANVLTF
>.|TRBV19|few|TRBJ2-1
TGTGCCAGTAGAGACGGAAGCTCCTACAATGAGCAGTTCTTC
CASRDGSSYNEQFF
>.|TRBV6-5|.|TRBJ1-1
TGTGCCAGCAGCCACGGAGTGGCAGTTGAAGCTTTCTTT
CASSHGVAVEAFF
>TRBD1|TRBV11-2|.|TRBJ2-7
TGTGCCAGCAGCCCGCTCCGACGACAGGGGAACTACGAGCAGTACTTC
CASSPLRRQGNYEQYF
>TRBD1|TRBV20-1|.|TRBJ1-4
TGCAGTGCTAGTTTGGGGACAGGGGACGAAAAACTGTTTTTT
CSASLGTGDEKLFF
>TRBD1|TRBV5-1|once|TRBJ2-2
TGCGCCAGCAGCCTGCGGGACAGGGGAGACACCGGGGAGCTGTTTTTT
CASSLRDRGDTGELFF
>.|TRBV18|few|TRBJ1-2
TGTGCCAGCTCACCAGCTAAGGGACCGGAGGGCTACACCTTC
CASSPAKGPEGYTF
>.|TRBV3-1/TRBV3-2|.|TRBJ1-1
TGTGCCAGCAGCAATATTAACACTGAAGCTTTCTTT
CASSNINTEAFF
>TRBD2|TRBV29-1|.|TRBJ2-7
TGCAGCGTTGAAGAGCCTAGCGGGAGGAGAGGCTACGAGCAGTACTTC
CSVEEPSGRRGYEQYF
>.|TRBV7-2|.|TRBJ1-1
TGTGCCAGCAGCTTACTCGCCGGGACACTGAACACTGAAGCTTTCTTT
CASSLLAGTLNTEAFF
>TRBD2|TRBV4-1|.|TRBJ2-1
TGCGCCAGCAGCCAAAGACTGATAACGGGTCAAGCGGGAGGACTTAGGGAGCAGTTCTTC
CASSQRLITGQAGGLREQFF
>TRBD2|TRBV15|.|TRBJ2-2
TGTGCCACCAGCAGAGATTATGGGACTAGCGGCACCGGGGAGCTGTTTTTT
CATSRDYGTSGTGELFF
>.|TRBV19|few|TRBJ1-2
TGTGCCAGTAGTGGTACAGGGTCACCTAACTATGGCTACACCTTC
CASSGTGSPNYGYTF
>.|TRBV9|.|TRBJ1-1
TGTGCCAGCAGCGCCAGACTGACGAACACTGAAGCTTTCTTT
CASSARLTNTEAFF
>TRBD1|TRBV3-1/TRBV3-2|.|TRBJ2-1
TGTGCCAGCGAGGACAGGGGGCTAAAGGAGCAGTTCTTC
CASEDRGLKEQFF
>.|TRBV5-8|.|TRBJ1-1
TGTGCCAGCAGCATTTGGGACGGACCGAACACTGAAGCTTTCTTT
CASSIWDGPNTEAFF
>TRBD1|TRBV18|.|TRBJ1-5
TGTGCCAGCTCACTGGGACAGGGAAACCAGCCCCAGCATTTT
CASSLGQGNQPQHF
>TRBD1|TRBV10-1|few|TRBJ1-1
TGCGCCAGCAGTGAGTCACAGGGGTTCGGGACTGAAGCTTTCTTT
CASSESQGFGTEAFF
>TRBD1|TRBV4-2|.|TRBJ1-5
TGTGCCAGCAGCCGGGACAGGAATCAGCCCCAGCATTTT
CASSRDRNQPQHF
>.|TRBV30|.|TRBJ2-3
TGTGCCTGGAGCCGGGACAACACAGATACGCAGTATTTT
CAWSRDNTDTQYF
>.|TRBV29-1|.|TRBJ2-1
TGCAGCGTTGAACCGGGTGAAAGCTACAATGAGCAGTTCTTC
CSVEPGESYNEQFF
>TRBD2|TRBV6-5|.|TRBJ2-1
TGTGCCAGCCAGACCGGGACTAGCGGATACAATGAGCAGTTCTTC
CASQTGTSGYNEQFF
>TRBD1|TRBV4-3|.|TRBJ1-6
TGCGCCAGCAGCCCGGGACAGGGGGCGCGGTATTCACCCCTCCACTTT
CASSPGQGARYSPLHF
>TRBD2|TRBV5-1|.|TRBJ2-5
TGCGCCAGCAGCTTAGCGGGAGTCCCAGAGACCCAGTACTTC
CASSLAGVPETQYF
>.|TRBV24-1|.|TRBJ1-4
TGTGCCACCAGTGATTGGCTCGACAGTTCGATTGGAAAACTGTTTTTT
CATSDWLDSSIGKLFF
>.|TRBV3-1/TRBV3-2|once|TRBJ1-2
TGTGCCAGCAGCCTGGGCAGGGGAACTCATGATGGCTACACCTTC
CASSLGRGTHDGYTF
>TRBD1|TRBV11-2|.|TRBJ2-7
TGTGCCAGCAGTTGGACCGGGACAGGGACCGAGCAGTACTTC
CASSWTGTGTEQYF
>.|TRBV7-6|.|TRBJ2-3
TGTGCCAGCAGCCCGCAATTAAGGGACACAGATACGCAGTATTTT
CASSPQLRDTDTQYF
>.|TRBV7-9|.|TRBJ1-1
TGTGCCAGCAGCCTTCAGGGGAGGGTCACTGAAGCTTTCTTT
CASSLQGRVTEAFF
>.|TRBV21-1|.|TRBJ2-7
TGTGCCAGCGTACTTATGGGAGGGTCGATCATCCGGCATTACGAGCAGTACTTC
CASVLMGGSIIRHYEQYF
>.|TRBV5-4|.|TRBJ1-5
TGTGCCAGCAGCTCGGGAGGGGGGGGCAATCAGCCCCAGCATTTT
CASSSGGGGNQPQHF
>.|TRBV28|once|TRBJ2-1
TGTGCCAGCAGAACCCCGGACAGTTTGGAGCAGTTCTTC
CASRTPDSLEQFF
>TRBD1|TRBV11-2|.|TRBJ2-7
TGTGCCAGCAGCAAATTCAGGGGGTTTGAGCAGTACTTC
CASSKFRGFEQYF
>TRBD2|TRBV12-5|.|TRBJ2-1
TGTGCTAGTCTAAGGAATTGGCTAGCGGGGGGTCTCGATGAGCAGTTCTTC
CASLRNWLAGGLDEQFF
>TRBD2|TRBV5-5|once|TRBJ2-2
TGTGCCAGCAGCTTGGTTGGTAGCGGGACCGGGGAGCTGTTTTTT
CASSLVGSGTGELFF
>.|TRBV4-2|.|TRBJ1-1
TGTGCCAGCAGCCCTCTGGAAGGACAATCGAACACTGAAGCTTTCTTT
CASSPLEGQSNTEAFF
>.|TRBV7-9|once|TRBJ1-2
TGTGCCAGCAGCTTAGCTGCAGGGAAGGGCTATGGCTACACCTTC
CASSLAAGKGYGYTF